Listed below are T cell receptor beta chains from one sample, sequenced in a study of tumor-infiltrating lymphocytes in primary liver carcinoma. TCRdb reprocessed the multiplex PCR reads via MiXCR and lists one record per CDR3 protein. Of around 56,000 distinct CDR3 sequences listed, about two thirds are singletons. The specimen sequenced was liver tumor tissue from sampling region 2. The receptors were sampled from a man aged 40-55 years with primary liver carcinoma and hepatitis B virus infection. Both conserved end residues are part of each CDR3. A D gene is named only where the DNA matches it firmly. Clone size is given for some rows only: seen once, a few or many times, or a class if the clone is expanded.

d_call	clone_size	v_call	j_call	cdr3_aa	cdr3_nt
-	-	TRBV11-2	TRBJ2-5	CANSQTPGAEKETQYF	TGTGCCAACAGCCAAACTCCCGGCGCGGAGAAAGAGACCCAGTACTTC
-	-	TRBV5-1	TRBJ1-2	CATSLDGKGYTF	TGCGCCACCAGCTTGGACGGGAAGGGCTACACCTTC
-	few	TRBV5-4	TRBJ1-6	CASSLSGDYSPLHF	TGTGCCAGCAGTTTATCCGGGGACTATTCACCCCTCCACTTT
TRBD2	-	TRBV6-5	TRBJ2-1	CASSQVGGVVGQFF	TGTGCCAGCAGTCAAGTCGGGGGGGTGGTTGGGCAGTTCTTC
TRBD1	-	TRBV28	TRBJ1-2	CAGRATGTGYGYTF	TGTGCCGGCAGGGCTACCGGGACAGGGTATGGCTACACCTTC
-	-	TRBV29-1	TRBJ2-2	CSVMSNTGELFF	TGTAGCGTTATGAGTAACACCGGGGAGCTGTTTTTT
TRBD2	once	TRBV4-2	TRBJ2-7	CASSGKPGLAGRPHEQYF	TGTGCCAGTAGTGGAAAACCGGGACTAGCGGGGAGGCCACACGAGCAGTACTTC
TRBD2	many	TRBV4-2	TRBJ2-4	CASSLIAGVYDIQYF	TGTGCCAGCAGCCTCATAGCGGGAGTTTATGACATTCAGTACTTC
-	-	TRBV29-1	TRBJ2-3	CSVTLVGVTDTQYF	TGCAGCGTCACTCTAGTGGGAGTAACAGATACGCAGTATTTT
TRBD2	-	TRBV6-2/TRBV6-3	TRBJ2-1	CASRLRTSGRTNEQFF	TGTGCCAGCAGACTCAGGACTAGCGGGAGGACCAATGAGCAGTTCTTC
TRBD2	-	TRBV5-4	TRBJ2-2	CVSSLVVWEGQGGELFF	TGTGTCAGCAGCTTGGTGGTGTGGGAGGGCCAAGGCGGGGAGCTGTTTTTT
-	many	TRBV11-2	TRBJ2-5	CASSLVSGGSRQETQYF	TGTGCCAGCAGCTTAGTCAGTGGGGGCAGTCGGCAAGAGACCCAGTACTTC
-	-	TRBV6-6	TRBJ1-2	CVSSTRTAVYGYTF	TGTGTCAGCAGTACCCGGACAGCAGTCTATGGCTACACCTTC
TRBD2	-	TRBV12-3/TRBV12-4	TRBJ2-7	CASRQAGGYEQLF	TGTGCCAGCAGGCAAGCGGGAGGCTACGAGCAGCTCTTC
TRBD2	many	TRBV2	TRBJ2-7	CASNLGTMYEQYF	TGTGCCAGCAACCTCGGGACTATGTACGAGCAGTACTTC
-	-	TRBV6-2/TRBV6-3	TRBJ2-1	CASSIIPSSYNEQFF	TGTGCCAGCAGTATAATCCCAAGCTCTTACAATGAGCAGTTCTTC
TRBD1	-	TRBV6-1	TRBJ2-7	CTSSEPGQGGEQHF	TGCACCAGCAGTGAACCCGGACAGGGCGGCGAGCAGCACTTC
-	-	TRBV5-1	TRBJ2-7	CASSLSGLEFPYGQYF	TGCGCCAGCAGCTTAAGCGGGTTGGAGTTCCCCTACGGGCAGTACTTC
-	many	TRBV13	TRBJ1-4	CASSLEGEKLFF	TGTGCCAGCAGCCTCGAGGGAGAGAAACTGTTTTTT
TRBD2	-	TRBV7-8	TRBJ2-1	CVSSLLVGWTSGIEQFF	TGTGTCAGCAGCTTGCTCGTAGGTTGGACTAGCGGGATTGAGCAGTTCTTC
-	-	TRBV6-2/TRBV6-3	TRBJ1-4	CASSLRQGNEKLLF	TGTGCCAGCAGTTTACGACAAGGAAACGAAAAACTGCTTTTT
-	-	TRBV7-9	TRBJ2-5	CASSLRGQETKYF	TGTGCTAGCAGCTTAAGGGGCCAAGAGACCAAGTACTTC
-	-	TRBV6-5	TRBJ2-5	CASNYGAEAQYF	TGTGCCAGCAATTACGGGGCAGAGGCCCAGTACTTC
-	many	TRBV2	TRBJ2-1	CASSEQGFNEQFF	TGTGCCAGCAGTGAACAGGGGTTCAATGAGCAGTTCTTC
-	once	TRBV6-5	TRBJ2-5	CPSSSWRGETQYF	TGTCCCAGCAGTTCCTGGAGAGGGGAGACCCAGTACTTC
TRBD2	-	TRBV29-1	TRBJ2-1	CSVGLAGVSDEQFF	TGCAGCGTTGGACTAGCGGGAGTTTCCGATGAGCAGTTCTTC
-	few	TRBV5-1	TRBJ2-1	CASSSLTSNEQFF	TGCGCCAGCAGCTCGTTGACTAGCAATGAGCAGTTCTTC
-	once	TRBV5-6	TRBJ2-3	CASSLDLTSTDTQYF	TGTGCCAGCAGCTTGGATCTAACCAGCACGGATACGCAGTATTTT
TRBD1	few	TRBV6-1	TRBJ1-1	CASTQGNLRGTEAFF	TGTGCCAGCACACAGGGGAATTTGAGGGGCACTGAAGCTTTCTTT
-	-	TRBV11-1	TRBJ2-3	CASSSGGSPVGARTDTQYF	TGTGCCAGCAGCTCTGGAGGAAGCCCTGTTGGAGCCCGCACAGATACGCAGTATTTT
-	-	TRBV6-2/TRBV6-3	TRBJ1-5	CASSSRRRDQPQHF	TGTGCCAGCAGTTCCCGACGGAGAGATCAGCCCCAGCATTTT
-	-	TRBV15	TRBJ2-2	CATSRAGQPIWELFF	TGTGCCACCAGCAGGGCGGGACAGCCGATCTGGGAGCTGTTTTTT
-	-	TRBV6-6	TRBJ2-2	CASNRSGVKSGELFF	TGTGCCAGCAACCGCTCAGGGGTGAAAAGCGGGGAGCTGTTTTTT
-	-	TRBV4-2	TRBJ1-5	CVSSQNLQSNQPKHF	TGTGTCAGCAGCCAAAATTTACAGTCAAATCAGCCCAAGCATTTT
TRBD2	-	TRBV11-2	TRBJ2-1	CASILGLARNNERFF	TGTGCCAGCATCTTAGGACTAGCGAGAAACAATGAGCGGTTCTTC
TRBD1	-	TRBV29-1	TRBJ2-7	CSVRQGPNSYEQYF	TGCAGCGTTAGACAGGGGCCCAACTCCTACGAGCAGTACTTC
-	many	TRBV12-3/TRBV12-4	TRBJ2-7	CASSLVYEQYF	TGTGCCAGCAGTTTAGTCTACGAGCAGTACTTC